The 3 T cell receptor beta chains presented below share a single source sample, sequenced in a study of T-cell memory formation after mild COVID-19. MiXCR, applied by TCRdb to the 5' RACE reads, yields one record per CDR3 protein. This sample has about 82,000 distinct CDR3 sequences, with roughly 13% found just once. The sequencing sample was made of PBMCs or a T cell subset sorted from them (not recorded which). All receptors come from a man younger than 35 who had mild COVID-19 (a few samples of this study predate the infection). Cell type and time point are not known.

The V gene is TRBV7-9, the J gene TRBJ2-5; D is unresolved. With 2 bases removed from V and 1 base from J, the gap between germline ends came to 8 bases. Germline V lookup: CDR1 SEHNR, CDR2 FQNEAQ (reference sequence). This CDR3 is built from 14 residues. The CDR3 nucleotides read TGTGCCAGCAGCTTACATAATTTCCAAGAGACCCAGTACTTC. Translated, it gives CASSLHNFQETQYF.

In nucleotides, the CDR3 is TGCGCCAGCAGCCAAGATGGGGGAGGGGGCTCCTACAATGAGCAGTTCTTC. This gives the protein CASSQDGGGGSYNEQFF. The chain employs TRBV4-1 and TRBJ2-1, with D perhaps matching TRBD2 (7 bases). The V end was cut by 0 bases, the J end by 0 bases, with 12 bases between. CDR3 length: 17 residues. Looked up from germline, CDR1 is MGHRA and CDR2 is YSYEKL.

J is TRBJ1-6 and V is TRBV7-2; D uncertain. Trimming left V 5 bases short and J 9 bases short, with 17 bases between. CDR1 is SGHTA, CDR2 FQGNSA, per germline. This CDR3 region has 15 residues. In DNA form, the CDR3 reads TGTGCCAGCAGCCCAACATCGGGGTACGGTTCACCCCTCCACTTT. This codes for CASSPTSGYGSPLHF.